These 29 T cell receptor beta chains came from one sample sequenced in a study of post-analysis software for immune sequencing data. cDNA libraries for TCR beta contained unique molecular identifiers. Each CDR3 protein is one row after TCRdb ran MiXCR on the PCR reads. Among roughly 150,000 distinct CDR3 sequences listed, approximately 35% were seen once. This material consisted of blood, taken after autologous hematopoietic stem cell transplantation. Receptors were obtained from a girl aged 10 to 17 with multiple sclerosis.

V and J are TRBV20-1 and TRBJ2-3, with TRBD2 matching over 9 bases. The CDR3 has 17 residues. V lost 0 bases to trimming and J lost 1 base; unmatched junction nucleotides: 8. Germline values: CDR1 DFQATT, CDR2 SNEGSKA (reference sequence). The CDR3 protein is CSARDSTASGGTDTQYF. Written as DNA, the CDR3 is TGCAGTGCTAGAGATTCCACGGCTAGCGGGGGCACAGATACGCAGTATTTT.

CDR3 nucleotides: TGTGCCTGGAGTTTTGGCGACCCTAACTATGGCTACACCTTC. The encoded protein is CAWSFGDPNYGYTF. This sequence joins TRBV30 and TRBJ1-2; unclear D gene. The germline CDR1 and CDR2 sequences are GTSNPN and SVGIG (reference sequence). V lost 2 bases and J 0 bases, leaving 10 bases between the germline ends. The CDR3 runs to 14 residues.

CDR3 sequence: CAIGESIRTSGYNEQFF. The CDR3 DNA is TGTGCCATCGGCGAGTCCATTCGGACTAGCGGATACAATGAGCAGTTCTTC. The J gene is TRBJ2-1, the V gene TRBV10-3; the match to TRBD2 covers 10 bases. V lost 8 bases, J lost 4 bases, and 14 bases stayed unmatched. Germline V gene lookup returns CDR1 ENHRY and CDR2 SYGVKD. The CDR3 totals 17 residues.

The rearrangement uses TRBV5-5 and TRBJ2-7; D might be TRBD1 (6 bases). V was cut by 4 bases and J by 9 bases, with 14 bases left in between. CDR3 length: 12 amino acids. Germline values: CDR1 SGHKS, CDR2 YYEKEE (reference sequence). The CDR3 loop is CASSEQGLGQYF. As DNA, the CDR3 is TGTGCCAGCAGCGAACAGGGTTTGGGGCAGTACTTC.

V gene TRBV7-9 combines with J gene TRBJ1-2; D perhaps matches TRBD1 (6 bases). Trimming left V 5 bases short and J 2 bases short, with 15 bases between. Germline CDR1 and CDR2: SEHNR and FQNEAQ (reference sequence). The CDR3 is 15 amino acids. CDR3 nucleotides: TGTGCCAGCAGCCAAGGGACAAGGTCCAACTATGGCTACACCTTC. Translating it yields CASSQGTRSNYGYTF.

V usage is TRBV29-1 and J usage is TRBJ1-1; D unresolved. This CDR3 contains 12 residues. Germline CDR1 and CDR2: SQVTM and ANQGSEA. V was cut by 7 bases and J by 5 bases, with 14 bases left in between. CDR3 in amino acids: CSAYDGGTEAFF. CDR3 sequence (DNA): TGCAGCGCCTACGATGGCGGGACTGAAGCTTTCTTT.

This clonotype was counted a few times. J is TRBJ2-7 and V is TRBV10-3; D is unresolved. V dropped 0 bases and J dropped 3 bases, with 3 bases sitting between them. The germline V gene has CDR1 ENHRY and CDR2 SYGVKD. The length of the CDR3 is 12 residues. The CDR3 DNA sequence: TGTGCCATCAGTGAGTCTATCTACGAGCAGTACTTC. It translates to CAISESIYEQYF.

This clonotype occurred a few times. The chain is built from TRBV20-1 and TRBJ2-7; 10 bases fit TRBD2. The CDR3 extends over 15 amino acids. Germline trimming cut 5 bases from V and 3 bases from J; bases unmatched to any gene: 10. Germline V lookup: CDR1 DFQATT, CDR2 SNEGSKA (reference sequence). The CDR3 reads CSAPPPASGSYEQYF. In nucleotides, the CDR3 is TGCAGTGCTCCCCCTCCCGCTAGCGGGAGCTACGAGCAGTACTTC.

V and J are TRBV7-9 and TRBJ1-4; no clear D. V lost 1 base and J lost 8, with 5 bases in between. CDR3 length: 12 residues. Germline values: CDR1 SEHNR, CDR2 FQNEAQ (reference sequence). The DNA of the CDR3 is TGTGCCAGCAGCTTAGGATGGGAAAAACTGTTTTTT. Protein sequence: CASSLGWEKLFF. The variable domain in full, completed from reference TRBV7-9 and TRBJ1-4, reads DTGVSQNPRHKITKRGQNVTFRCDPISEHNRLYWYRQTLGQGPEFLTYFQNEAQLEKSRLLSDRFSAERPKGSFSTLEIQRTEQGDSAMYLCASSLGWEKLFFGSGTQLSVL.

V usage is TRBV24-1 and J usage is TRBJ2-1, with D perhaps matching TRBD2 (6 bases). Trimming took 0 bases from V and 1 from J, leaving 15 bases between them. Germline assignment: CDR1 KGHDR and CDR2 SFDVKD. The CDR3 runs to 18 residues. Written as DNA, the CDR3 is TGTGCCACCAGTGATTTGCCAAGGGAGGATTCTTCCTACAATGAGCAGTTCTTC. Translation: CATSDLPREDSSYNEQFF.

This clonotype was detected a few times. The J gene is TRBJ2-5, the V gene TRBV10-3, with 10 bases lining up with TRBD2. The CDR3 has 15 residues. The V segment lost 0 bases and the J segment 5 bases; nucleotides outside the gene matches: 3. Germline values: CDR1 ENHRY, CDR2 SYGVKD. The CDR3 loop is CAISESSSGSETQYF. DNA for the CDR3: TGTGCCATCAGTGAGTCCTCTAGCGGGAGTGAGACCCAGTACTTC.

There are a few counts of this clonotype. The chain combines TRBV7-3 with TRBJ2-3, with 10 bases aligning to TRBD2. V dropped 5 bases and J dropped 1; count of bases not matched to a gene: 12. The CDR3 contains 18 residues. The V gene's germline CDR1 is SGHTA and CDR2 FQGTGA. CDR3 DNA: TGTGCCAGCAGCCTACTAGCGGGACCGGGGGCGGGCACAGATACGCAGTATTTT. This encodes CASSLLAGPGAGTDTQYF.

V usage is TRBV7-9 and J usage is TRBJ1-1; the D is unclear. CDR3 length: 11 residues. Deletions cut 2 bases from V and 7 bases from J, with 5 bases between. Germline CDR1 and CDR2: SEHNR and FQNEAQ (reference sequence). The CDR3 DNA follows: TGTGCCAGCAGCTTAACGAATGAAGCTTTCTTT. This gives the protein CASSLTNEAFF.

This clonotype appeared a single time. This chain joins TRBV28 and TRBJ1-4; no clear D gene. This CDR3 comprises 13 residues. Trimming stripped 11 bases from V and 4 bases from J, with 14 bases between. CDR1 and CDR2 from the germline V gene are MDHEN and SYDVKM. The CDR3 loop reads CAVKGRRNEKLFF. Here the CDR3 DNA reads TGTGCCGTCAAGGGCAGGCGTAATGAAAAACTGTTTTTT.

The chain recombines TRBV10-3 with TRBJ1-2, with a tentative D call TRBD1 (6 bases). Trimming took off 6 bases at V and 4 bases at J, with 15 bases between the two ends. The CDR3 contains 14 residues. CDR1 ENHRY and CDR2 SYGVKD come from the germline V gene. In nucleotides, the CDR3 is TGTGCCATCAGCGGGGGTGACAGGTCCTATGGCTACACCTTC. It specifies CAISGGDRSYGYTF.

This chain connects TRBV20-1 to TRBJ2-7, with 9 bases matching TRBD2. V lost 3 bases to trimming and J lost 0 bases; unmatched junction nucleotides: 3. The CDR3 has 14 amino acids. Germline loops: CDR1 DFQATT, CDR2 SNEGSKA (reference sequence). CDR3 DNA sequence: TGCAGTGCTAGGGATAGCGGGAGCTCCTACGAGCAGTACTTC. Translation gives CSARDSGSSYEQYF.

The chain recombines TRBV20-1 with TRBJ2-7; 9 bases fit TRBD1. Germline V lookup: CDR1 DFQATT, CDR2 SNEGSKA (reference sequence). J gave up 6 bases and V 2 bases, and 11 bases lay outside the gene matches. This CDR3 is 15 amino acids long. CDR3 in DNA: TGCAGTGCTAGACCCTGGGGGACAGGGTACTCCGAGCAGTACTTC. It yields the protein CSARPWGTGYSEQYF.

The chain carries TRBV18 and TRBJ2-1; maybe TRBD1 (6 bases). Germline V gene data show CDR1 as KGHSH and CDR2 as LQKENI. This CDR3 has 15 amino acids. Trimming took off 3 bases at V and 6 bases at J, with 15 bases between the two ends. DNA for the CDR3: TGTGCCAGCTCACCCCAGGGGTTCGCGGGCAATGAGCAGTTCTTC. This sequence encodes CASSPQGFAGNEQFF.

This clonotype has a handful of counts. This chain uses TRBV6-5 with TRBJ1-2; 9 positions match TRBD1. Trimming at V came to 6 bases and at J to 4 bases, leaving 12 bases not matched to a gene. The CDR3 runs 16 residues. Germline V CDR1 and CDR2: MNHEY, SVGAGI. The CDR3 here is CASSPKGQGYSYGYTF. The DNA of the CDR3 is TGTGCCAGCAGCCCAAAGGGACAGGGCTATAGCTATGGCTACACCTTC.

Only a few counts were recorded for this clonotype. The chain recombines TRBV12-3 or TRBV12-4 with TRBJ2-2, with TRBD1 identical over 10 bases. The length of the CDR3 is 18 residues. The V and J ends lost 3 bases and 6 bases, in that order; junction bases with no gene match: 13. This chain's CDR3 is CASSFPRLDRGQPGELFF. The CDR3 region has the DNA TGTGCCAGCAGTTTCCCTAGGCTAGACAGGGGGCAGCCCGGGGAGCTGTTTTTT.

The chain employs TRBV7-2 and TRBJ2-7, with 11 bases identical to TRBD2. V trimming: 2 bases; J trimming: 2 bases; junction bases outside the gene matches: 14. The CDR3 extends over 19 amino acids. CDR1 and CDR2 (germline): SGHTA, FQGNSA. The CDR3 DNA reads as TGTGCCAGCAGCTTATTCCATTCTTATAGCGGGAGGGCCGCCTACGAGCAGTACTTC. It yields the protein CASSLFHSYSGRAAYEQYF. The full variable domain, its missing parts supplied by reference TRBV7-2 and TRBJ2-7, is GAGVSQSPSNKVTEKGKDVELRCDPISGHTALYWYRQSLGQGLEFLIYFQGNSAPDKSGLPSDRFSAERTGGSVSTLTIQRTQQEDSAVYLCASSLFHSYSGRAAYEQYFGPGTRLTVT.

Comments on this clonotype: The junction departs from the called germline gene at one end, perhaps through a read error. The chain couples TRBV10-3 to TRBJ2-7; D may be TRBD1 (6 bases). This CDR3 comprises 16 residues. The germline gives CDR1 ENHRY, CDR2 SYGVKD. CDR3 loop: CAISELHRVFSHEQYF. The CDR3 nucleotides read TGTGCCATCAGTGAGCTTCACAGGGTATTCTCCCACGAGCAGTACTTC.

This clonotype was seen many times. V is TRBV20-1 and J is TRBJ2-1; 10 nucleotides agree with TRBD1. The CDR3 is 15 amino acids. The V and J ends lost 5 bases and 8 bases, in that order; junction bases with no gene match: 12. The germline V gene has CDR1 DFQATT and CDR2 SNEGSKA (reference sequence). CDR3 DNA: TGCAGTGCTCCCGAGCCGGGACAGGGGATCGATGAGCAGTTCTTC. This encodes CSAPEPGQGIDEQFF.

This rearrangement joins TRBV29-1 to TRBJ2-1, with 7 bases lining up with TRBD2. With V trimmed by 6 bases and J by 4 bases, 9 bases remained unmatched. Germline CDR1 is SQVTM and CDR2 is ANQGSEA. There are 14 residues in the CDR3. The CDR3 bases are TGCAGCGTAAAAGCGGGAAGGCGGTACAATGAGCAGTTCTTC. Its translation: CSVKAGRRYNEQFF.

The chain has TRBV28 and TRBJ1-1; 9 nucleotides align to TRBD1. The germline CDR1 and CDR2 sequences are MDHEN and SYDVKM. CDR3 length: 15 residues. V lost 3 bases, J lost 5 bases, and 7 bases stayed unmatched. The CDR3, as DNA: TGTGCCAGCAGTTTGGGGGGACAGGGAAGGACTGAAGCTTTCTTT. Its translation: CASSLGGQGRTEAFF.

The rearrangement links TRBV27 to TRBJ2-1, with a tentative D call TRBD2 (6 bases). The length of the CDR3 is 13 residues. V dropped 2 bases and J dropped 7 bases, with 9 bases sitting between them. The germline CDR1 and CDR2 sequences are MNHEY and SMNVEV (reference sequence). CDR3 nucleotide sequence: TGTGCCAGCAGTTTAGGGGACTGGAATGAGCAGTTCTTC. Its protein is CASSLGDWNEQFF.

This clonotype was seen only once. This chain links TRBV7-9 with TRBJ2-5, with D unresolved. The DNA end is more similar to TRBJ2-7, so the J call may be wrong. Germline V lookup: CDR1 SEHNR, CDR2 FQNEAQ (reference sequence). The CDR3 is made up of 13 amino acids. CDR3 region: CASSLCLDYEQYF. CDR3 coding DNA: TGTGCCAGCAGCTTATGTCTTGACTACGAGCAGTACTTC.

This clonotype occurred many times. The CDR3 DNA reads as TGTGCCAGCAGTTTAAGTGCAGATACGCAGTATTTT. Translated, it gives CASSLSADTQYF. The genes are TRBV12-3 or TRBV12-4 and TRBJ2-3; D call uncertain. V was trimmed by 2 bases and J by 4 bases, leaving 4 bases between them. The CDR3 is 12 residues long.

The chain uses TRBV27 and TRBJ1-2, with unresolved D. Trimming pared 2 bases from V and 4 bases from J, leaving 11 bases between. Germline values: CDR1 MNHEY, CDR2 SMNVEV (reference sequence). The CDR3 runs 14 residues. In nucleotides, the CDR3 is TGTGCCAGCAGTTTACTAGGGCACCCCTATGGCTACACCTTC. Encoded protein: CASSLLGHPYGYTF.